This entry lists 30 T cell receptor beta chains sequenced from one sample in a study of CD8 T cells in ankylosing spondylitis (dated by TCRdb to about 2017). Libraries were made using 5' RACE. The sequencer was an Illumina HiSeq 2500. The raw public data were reprocessed by TCRdb itself: fastp quality trimming at Q25, MiXCR clonotype calling, in-frame beta chains only. One record per CDR3 amino acid sequence lists the most common genes and DNA. The sample table lists around 320,000 distinct CDR3 sequences, about a fifth of them with a count of one. Of the sample, about 4% is held by the ten largest clones. What was sequenced was blood, either unsorted or a sorted T cell fraction (not recorded which). The receptor set was obtained from a female donor with ankylosing spondylitis or in good health (not recorded which).

V gene TRBV20-1 combines with J gene TRBJ2-3; 9 bases agree with TRBD2. CDR1 is DFQATT, CDR2 SNEGSKA, per germline (reference sequence). The CDR3 is 17 amino acids. With V trimmed by 1 base and J by 5 bases, 13 bases remained unmatched. The CDR3 sequence is CSARGRNRLAGRDTQYF. In DNA form, the CDR3 reads TGCAGTGCTAGAGGTCGGAACAGGCTAGCGGGAAGAGATACGCAGTATTTT.

This clonotype was seen a few times. This sequence joins TRBV20-1 and TRBJ2-3; 7 bases agree with TRBD1. V was clipped by 3 bases and J by 2 bases; unmatched bases: 11. CDR1 and CDR2 from the germline V gene are DFQATT and SNEGSKA (reference sequence). This CDR3 is 16 amino acids long. The CDR3 loop reads CSARTSGQFFTDTQYF. The CDR3 region has the DNA TGCAGTGCTAGGACCTCGGGACAGTTTTTCACAGATACGCAGTATTTT.

J is TRBJ2-7 and V is TRBV5-1; 8 bases are a match to TRBD1. This CDR3 is 17 amino acids long. V lost 0 bases and J lost 0; bases outside the gene matches: 8. Germline CDR1 reads SGHRS; CDR2 reads YFSETQ. CDR3 sequence reads: CASSLDPGGSSSYEQYF. The CDR3 nucleotides are TGCGCCAGCAGCTTGGACCCAGGGGGCTCCAGCTCCTACGAGCAGTACTTC. The full variable domain, its missing parts supplied by reference TRBV5-1 and TRBJ2-7, is KAGVTQTPRYLIKTRGQQVTLSCSPISGHRSVSWYQQTPGQGLQFLFEYFSETQRNKGNFPGRFSGRQFSNSRSEMNVSTLELGDSALYLCASSLDPGGSSSYEQYFGPGTRLTVT.

This clonotype was recorded at least ten times. The rearrangement joins TRBV5-1 to TRBJ2-7, with D tentatively TRBD1 or TRBD2 (5 bases each). Germline lookup yields CDR1 SGHRS and CDR2 YFSETQ. The CDR3 sequence is 17 residues long. Trimming left V 1 base short and J 5 bases short, with 22 bases between. CDR3 bases: TGCGCCAGCAGCTTGCCCCGAACGGGGAAGAGGGGCAACGAGCAGTACTTC. Its translation: CASSLPRTGKRGNEQYF.

This sequence joins TRBV5-6 and TRBJ1-1; D might be TRBD1 (5 bases). The ends were cut back, 0 bases at V and 4 bases at J, with 16 bases in the middle. The CDR3 contains 16 residues. Germline V gene data show CDR1 as SGHDT and CDR2 as YYEEEE. In DNA form, the CDR3 reads TGTGCCAGCAGCTTGGAGATTGGGACTATGGGCACTGAAGCTTTCTTT. This codes for CASSLEIGTMGTEAFF. Combining the CDR3 with reference TRBV5-6 and TRBJ1-1 gives the whole variable domain DAGVTQSPTHLIKTRGQQVTLRCSPKSGHDTVSWYQQALGQGPQFIFQYYEEEERQRGNFPDRFSGHQFPNYSSELNVNALLLGDSALYLCASSLEIGTMGTEAFFGQGTRLTVV.

The chain uses TRBV5-4 and TRBJ2-1, with 9 bases matching TRBD2. This CDR3 region has 17 residues. The V segment lost 4 bases and the J segment 2 bases; nucleotides outside the gene matches: 10. Germline values: CDR1 SGHNT, CDR2 YYREEE (reference sequence). The CDR3 DNA is TGTGCCAGCAGCCCGCGGGGGGGGGCCGGAACCTACAATGAGCAGTTCTTC. Its protein is CASSPRGGAGTYNEQFF.

This rearrangement joins TRBV20-1 to TRBJ1-1, with D uncertain. The CDR3 length is 11 residues. Deletions cut 3 bases from V and 10 bases from J, with 12 bases between. The V gene's germline CDR1 is DFQATT and CDR2 SNEGSKA (reference sequence). CDR3 region: CSASPDVGAFF. Here the CDR3 DNA reads TGCAGTGCTAGCCCTGACGTGGGAGCTTTCTTT.

There are a few counts of this clonotype. The chain links TRBV10-3 to TRBJ2-5; weak D call: TRBD2 (5 bases). The germline V gene has CDR1 ENHRY and CDR2 SYGVKD. V was clipped by 7 bases and J by 4 bases, with 13 bases between them. The CDR3 runs to 13 residues. The CDR3 DNA reads as TGTGCCATCAAAAGGGTAGAGGGAGAGACCCAGTACTTC. Protein: CAIKRVEGETQYF.

V and J are TRBV7-9 and TRBJ2-5, with D hard to call. CDR1 and CDR2 from the germline V gene are SEHNR and FQNEAQ (reference sequence). The CDR3 is 14 residues long. V shed 2 bases and J shed 1 base, with 8 bases lying between them. DNA for the CDR3: TGTGCCAGCAGCTTAACGGCTAGCCAAGAGACCCAGTACTTC. Encoded protein: CASSLTASQETQYF.

The chain is built from TRBV30 and TRBJ1-2; D ambiguous. Trimming took off 2 bases at V and 14 bases at J, with 12 bases between the two ends. Germline V lookup: CDR1 GTSNPN, CDR2 SVGIG (reference sequence). The CDR3 loop spans 10 amino acids. For the CDR3, the DNA is TGTGCCTGGAGTCAGACCGCAGCGACCTTC. Translating gives CAWSQTAATF.

This clonotype occurred many times. Here the CDR3 DNA reads TGTGCCAGCAGTTCTCCTGGCCGGTCCTCCTACAATGAGCAGTTCTTC. Amino acid sequence: CASSSPGRSSYNEQFF. V is TRBV12-3 or TRBV12-4 and J is TRBJ2-1; unclear D gene. V gave up 4 bases and J gave up 0 bases, with 13 bases separating them. The CDR3 extends over 16 amino acids.

This chain uses TRBV11-2 with TRBJ2-1, with TRBD2 matching over 8 bases. This CDR3 region has 14 residues. CDR1 and CDR2 (germline): SGHAT, FQNNGV. The V segment lost 6 bases and the J segment 3 bases; nucleotides outside the gene matches: 4. The CDR3 DNA follows: TGTGCCAGCAGAACTAGCGGAGTCTACAATGAGCAGTTCTTC. Translated: CASRTSGVYNEQFF.

The chain joins TRBV27 to TRBJ1-2, with 7 positions matching TRBD1. With V trimmed by 6 bases and J by 5 bases, 9 bases remained unmatched. Germline loops: CDR1 MNHEY, CDR2 SMNVEV (reference sequence). This CDR3 region has 14 residues. The CDR3 reads CASRTYGTEYGYTF. The CDR3 region has the DNA TGTGCCAGCAGAACTTACGGGACAGAGTATGGCTACACCTTC.

This clonotype was found a few times. The chain joins TRBV9 to TRBJ2-6; D is unresolved. V shed 0 bases and J shed 4 bases, with 5 bases lying between them. This CDR3 has 14 residues. The germline V gene encodes CDR1 SGDLS and CDR2 YYNGEE. The CDR3 nucleotides read TGTGCCAGCAGCGTAGTCGGAGGGGCCAACGTCCTGACTTTC. Protein sequence: CASSVVGGANVLTF.

A few counts support this clonotype. The V and J genes are TRBV7-8 and TRBJ1-2; D call uncertain. Germline V gives CDR1 SGHVS, CDR2 FQNEAQ. Trimming took off 0 bases at V and 2 bases at J, with 4 bases between the two ends. This CDR3 comprises 13 residues. The CDR3 reads CASSLAQNYGYTF. CDR3 in DNA: TGTGCCAGCAGCTTAGCACAGAACTATGGCTACACCTTC.

V gene TRBV5-1 combines with J gene TRBJ2-1; 8 positions agree with TRBD1. CDR3 length: 13 amino acids. Losses at the gene ends were 1 base for V and 10 bases for J; bases not matched to a gene: 4. Germline V gene data show CDR1 as SGHRS and CDR2 as YFSETQ. CDR3 nucleotides: TGCGCCAGCAGCTTGCCGGCAGGGGGCGAGCAGTTCTTC. Translating gives CASSLPAGGEQFF.

V is TRBV7-7 and J is TRBJ2-7, with TRBD1 matching over 8 bases. After removal of 5 bases from V and 6 bases from J, the junction contained 6 bases not matched to a gene. The length of the CDR3 is 13 residues. Germline V gene sequence: CDR1 SSHAT, CDR2 FNYEAQ (reference sequence). The CDR3 region is CASSNTGGGEQYF. CDR3 nucleotides: TGTGCCAGCAGCAACACAGGGGGTGGCGAGCAGTACTTC.

The gene calls are TRBV6-1 and TRBJ1-1; possibly TRBD1 for D (5 bases). The germline V gene has CDR1 MNHNS and CDR2 SASEGT. This CDR3 contains 14 residues. V lost 8 bases and J lost 1, with 14 bases in between. In nucleotides, the CDR3 is TGTGCCAGCTTGGGGGTCTTCACGAACACTGAAGCTTTCTTT. It yields the protein CASLGVFTNTEAFF.

This chain joins TRBV9 and TRBJ2-3; 7 bases map to TRBD1. V lost 3 bases, J lost 1 base, and 2 bases stayed unmatched. Looked up from germline, CDR1 is SGDLS and CDR2 is YYNGEE. The CDR3 has 14 residues. The CDR3 bases are TGTGCCAGCAGCGCAGACAGGGGCACAGATACGCAGTATTTT. This gives the protein CASSADRGTDTQYF. The whole variable domain, remainder taken from reference TRBV9 and TRBJ2-3, is DSGVTQTPKHLITATGQRVTLRCSPRSGDLSVYWYQQSLDQGLQFLIQYYNGEERAKGNILERFSAQQFPDLHSELNLSSLELGDSALYFCASSADRGTDTQYFGPGTRLTVL.

This clonotype appeared a few times. The chain recombines TRBV10-3 with TRBJ1-5; D ambiguous. V dropped 4 bases and J dropped 2 bases, with 9 bases sitting between them. Germline assignment: CDR1 ENHRY and CDR2 SYGVKD. The CDR3 length is 14 residues. In nucleotides, the CDR3 is TGTGCCATCAGTGCTGAGGGTGGCAATCAGCCCCAGCATTTT. This translates into CAISAEGGNQPQHF.

The V gene is TRBV24-1, the J gene TRBJ1-1, with D perhaps matching TRBD1 (5 bases). There are 13 residues in the CDR3. Germline V gene lookup returns CDR1 KGHDR and CDR2 SFDVKD. Between the trimmed V and J ends, which lost 4 bases and 5 bases, there was a span of 10 bases. The CDR3 DNA reads TGTGCCACCAGTGACAGGAGGGGAACTGAAGCTTTCTTT. Translating gives CATSDRRGTEAFF.

This clonotype was counted at least ten times. The genes are TRBV12-3 or TRBV12-4 and TRBJ1-3; tentatively, D is TRBD1 (6 bases). The ends were cut back, 6 bases at V and 0 bases at J, with 18 bases in the middle. The CDR3 runs 17 residues. CDR3 amino acids: CASRESMGGISGNTIYF. The CDR3 DNA is TGTGCCAGCAGGGAGAGCATGGGGGGCATCTCTGGAAACACCATATATTTT.

This sequence joins TRBV15 and TRBJ2-7; 10 bases map to TRBD1. The V gene end was trimmed by 5 bases and the J gene end by 3 bases; junction bases not matched to a gene: 13. The germline V gene has CDR1 LNHNV and CDR2 YYDKDF (reference sequence). CDR3 size: 17 residues. The chain's CDR3 is CATSEGSPGQGIYEQYF. CDR3 nucleotides: TGTGCCACCAGCGAGGGAAGCCCGGGACAGGGGATCTACGAGCAGTACTTC.

The genes are TRBV5-1 and TRBJ2-1, with 8 bases that match TRBD1. V trimming: 4 bases; J trimming: 2 bases; junction bases outside the gene matches: 8. The CDR3 extends over 16 amino acids. Germline loops: CDR1 SGHRS, CDR2 YFSETQ. The CDR3 nucleotides are TGCGCCAGCAGCAGCCACGGGACAGGAGCCTACAATGAGCAGTTCTTC. This codes for CASSSHGTGAYNEQFF.

The J gene is TRBJ2-7, the V gene TRBV20-1, with TRBD2 as a possible D gene (6 bases). This CDR3 region has 14 residues. Trimming took 6 bases from V and 0 from J, leaving 15 bases between them. Germline CDR1 is DFQATT and CDR2 is SNEGSKA (reference sequence). The CDR3 DNA follows: TGCAGTGCCGATAGCGGCAGAAGCTCCTACGAGCAGTACTTC. Its translation: CSADSGRSSYEQYF.

There are a few counts of this clonotype. The chain has TRBV7-2 and TRBJ2-7; D ambiguous. Trimming pared 2 bases from V and 2 bases from J, leaving 7 bases between. Germline CDR1 and CDR2: SGHTA and FQGNSA. CDR3 length equals 13 residues. CDR3 sequence: CASSLRWTYEQYF. CDR3 coding DNA: TGTGCCAGCAGCTTACGCTGGACCTACGAGCAGTACTTC.

V and J are TRBV20-1 and TRBJ1-1, with D possibly TRBD1 on 5 matching bases. From germline, CDR1 is DFQATT and CDR2 SNEGSKA (reference sequence). V was cut by 6 bases and J by 4 bases, with 15 bases left in between. CDR3 size: 13 residues. The DNA for the CDR3 is TGCAGTGCCTGGGGGGAGGCCTTCACTGAAGCTTTCTTT. Amino acid sequence: CSAWGEAFTEAFF.

This clonotype was seen a handful of times. The gene calls are TRBV18 and TRBJ1-2; 10 bases line up with TRBD1. CDR1 is KGHSH, CDR2 LQKENI, per germline. V dropped 3 bases and J dropped 3; count of bases not matched to a gene: 7. The CDR3 consists of 16 residues. The chain's CDR3 is CASSPPGQGNDYGYTF. CDR3 sequence (DNA): TGTGCCAGCTCACCCCCGGGACAGGGGAACGACTATGGCTACACCTTC.

The CDR3 is CASSSLGTLYSPLHF. Written as DNA, the CDR3 is TGTGCCAGCAGTTCCCTCGGGACTCTCTATTCACCCCTCCACTTT. The J gene is TRBJ1-6, the V gene TRBV28, with D perhaps TRBD1 (5 bases). V was pared by 4 bases and J by 8 bases, with 15 bases between. The CDR3 totals 15 residues. The germline V gene has CDR1 MDHEN and CDR2 SYDVKM.

This clonotype was recorded a few times. The DNA for the CDR3 is TGTGCCAGCAGCAGGACCTCTAACTATGGCTACACCTTC. Amino acids: CASSRTSNYGYTF. The rearrangement uses TRBV6-1 and TRBJ1-2, with D uncertain. V dropped 6 bases and J dropped 0 bases, with 8 bases sitting between them. Germline V CDR1 and CDR2: MNHNS, SASEGT. CDR3 length: 13 amino acids.